This T cell receptor beta chain stems from a study of cytomegalovirus exposure and HLA in healthy donors. Study findings and constraints: The study carried out a later analysis of TCR beta sequences. It associated some 15,000 of them with specific HLA alleles at a false discovery rate of 0.05. Cytomegalovirus-associated TCR beta chains were listed, numbering approximately 150. Through in vitro validation, three CMV-associated chains were shown to be specific for CMV antigens.

Details on this clone: Its antigen is unidentified.

V lost 3 bases and J lost 1, with 10 bases in between. The CDR3 is made up of 14 amino acids. Germline CDR1 is SGHRS and CDR2 is YFSETQ. PCR primers comprised 60 Vbeta and 13 Jbeta primers. Data came from immunoSEQ multiplex PCR; TCRdb stores just in-frame clones and leaves some out. The data hold 140,000 or so clones, with roughly two thirds observed a single time. This TCR came from a male donor in good health and CMV-seronegative. Sequenced: PBMCs. This chain uses TRBV5-1 with TRBJ1-1; D uncertain. The CDR3 region is CASSWRLSNTEAFF. CDR3 nucleotide sequence: TGCGCCAGCAGCTGGCGACTTTCGAACACTGAAGCTTTCTTT.